Each of the 24 T cell receptor beta chains below was sequenced from the same sample in a study of monozygotic twins with inflammatory bowel disease. One entry per CDR3 protein, without DNA, is what TCRdb gives after re-calling the 5' RACE reads. The table lists approximately 100,000 distinct CDR3 sequences, with roughly 1.9% in the top ten. The sequenced sample was blood. These receptors were collected from a human donor with ulcerative colitis or Crohn's disease, or a healthy co-twin of an affected twin (not recorded which).

This rearrangement joins TRBV5-1 to TRBJ2-3; TCRdb's D call, TRBD1, is unchecked because there is no DNA. The germline gives CDR1 SGHRS, CDR2 YFSETQ. The CDR3 runs to 15 residues. CDR3 sequence: CASSLSGATTDTQYF. Based on the CDR3 plus reference TRBV5-1 and TRBJ2-3, the full variable domain is KAGVTQTPRYLIKTRGQQVTLSCSPISGHRSVSWYQQTPGQGLQFLFEYFSETQRNKGNFPGRFSGRQFSNSRSEMNVSTLELGDSALYLCASSLSGATTDTQYFGPGTRLTVL.

The chain carries TRBV6-6 and TRBJ2-3; TCRdb calls TRBD1, which cannot be checked without DNA. The CDR3 runs to 14 residues. CDR1 is MNHNY, CDR2 SVGAGI, per germline (reference sequence). CDR3 protein: CANSPGSFSDTRYF.

The chain couples TRBV6-1 to TRBJ2-1. Germline lookup yields CDR1 MNHNS and CDR2 SASEGT. The CDR3 is 11 amino acids. CDR3 residues: CASRNSYEQFF.

The genes are TRBV6-4 and TRBJ2-3; the TCRdb call, TRBD1, lacks DNA for checking. The germline V gene encodes CDR1 MRHNA and CDR2 SNTAGT. The CDR3 extends over 14 amino acids. The CDR3 region is CASKTSRYTDTQYF.

This chain joins TRBV29-1 and TRBJ2-4. This CDR3 has 11 residues. The V gene's germline CDR1 is SQVTM and CDR2 ANQGSEA. CDR3 sequence: CSVAGKNIQYF.

The chain joins TRBV5-1 to TRBJ2-5; the TRBD2 assignment by TCRdb is unverifiable without DNA. Germline lookup yields CDR1 SGHRS and CDR2 YFSETQ. The CDR3 has 15 amino acids. CDR3 sequence: CACYLQRGGLETQYF.

This rearrangement joins TRBV5-6 to TRBJ1-2. There are 14 residues in the CDR3. CDR1 is SGHDT, CDR2 YYEEEE, per germline. CDR3 amino acids: CASSLDRPTSGYTF.

The V and J genes are TRBV25-1 and TRBJ2-7; TCRdb selects TRBD1, and the lack of DNA leaves this call unchecked. The CDR3 sequence is 15 residues long. CDR1 is MGHDK and CDR2 is SYGVNS in the germline V gene. The CDR3 here is CASSEGGVDSYEQYF.

The chain couples TRBV5-1 to TRBJ1-3. This CDR3 spans 14 amino acids. CDR1 and CDR2 from the germline V gene are SGHRS and YFSETQ. CDR3: CASSLESSGNTIYF.

J is TRBJ1-6 and V is TRBV19; TCRdb reports TRBD1, a call that lacks DNA to check it against. Germline CDR1 is LNHDA and CDR2 is SQIVND (reference sequence). CDR3 length: 15 amino acids. The CDR3 is CASRGWGQSNSPLHF.

The rearrangement joins TRBV24-1 to TRBJ2-7. This CDR3 has 11 amino acids. Germline loops: CDR1 KGHDR, CDR2 SFDVKD. This CDR3 reads CATSDSYEQYF.

This rearrangement joins TRBV20-1 to TRBJ1-6. Germline CDR1 and CDR2: DFQATT and SNEGSKA (reference sequence). The CDR3 spans 13 residues. The CDR3 region is CSARVQLHSPLHF.

V gene TRBV7-2 combines with J gene TRBJ2-2; TCRdb reports TRBD2, a call that lacks DNA to check it against. The CDR3 runs 14 residues. Germline CDR1 is SGHTA and CDR2 is FQGNSA. CDR3 protein: CASSPGSGPGGLFF.

The gene calls are TRBV11-3 and TRBJ2-1; TCRdb selects TRBD1, and the lack of DNA leaves this call unchecked. The germline CDR1 and CDR2 sequences are SGHNT and YENEEA. CDR3 size: 15 residues. The CDR3 sequence: CASSPGTSSYNEQFF.

J is TRBJ1-3 and V is TRBV28; checking the TCRdb D call of TRBD1 is not possible without DNA. The CDR3 loop spans 14 amino acids. Looked up from germline, CDR1 is MDHEN and CDR2 is SYDVKM. The CDR3 here is CASSLGTGGNTIYF. Using reference TRBV28 and TRBJ1-3 for the parts outside the CDR3, the full variable domain is DVKVTQSSRYLVKRTGEKVFLECVQDMDHENMFWYRQDPGLGLRLIYFSYDVKMKEKGDIPEGYSVSREKKERFSLILESASTNQTSMYLCASSLGTGGNTIYFGEGSWLTVV.

The CDR3 spells CASNMQVSFPEAFF. The rearrangement uses TRBV5-1 and TRBJ1-1. The germline gives CDR1 SGHRS, CDR2 YFSETQ. The CDR3 loop spans 14 amino acids.

The rearrangement uses TRBV12-3 or TRBV12-4 and TRBJ2-7. This CDR3 has 11 residues. The CDR3 is CASRGSYEQYF.

This sequence joins TRBV6-5 and TRBJ1-4; TCRdb lists TRBD1, though no DNA is available to test this call. The CDR3 length is 14 residues. Germline CDR1 MNHEY, CDR2 SVGAGI. The CDR3 reads CASSSGGTLEKLFF.

The chain joins TRBV9 to TRBJ2-2; TCRdb's assignment of TRBD1 cannot be checked, as there is no DNA. Looked up from germline, CDR1 is SGDLS and CDR2 is YYNGEE. CDR3 length equals 15 residues. The CDR3 is CASSVDGHNTGELFF.

The V gene is TRBV30, the J gene TRBJ2-4; the D call of TRBD1 rests on TCRdb alone, since no DNA is present to check it. Looked up from germline, CDR1 is GTSNPN and CDR2 is SVGIG (reference sequence). CDR3 length: 14 residues. CDR3 region: CAWSVRGHTNIQYF.

V and J are TRBV6-1 and TRBJ2-6; with no DNA, the TCRdb D assignment of TRBD2 cannot be verified. This CDR3 spans 16 amino acids. The germline gives CDR1 MNHNS, CDR2 SASEGT. CDR3 in amino acids: CASRQLTTVGANVLTF.

CDR3: CASSRDRHNTDTQYF. The J gene is TRBJ2-3, the V gene TRBV14; TCRdb's assignment of TRBD1 cannot be checked, as there is no DNA. The CDR3 consists of 15 residues. Germline V lookup: CDR1 SGHDN, CDR2 FVKESK.

The rearrangement uses TRBV15 and TRBJ2-5; TCRdb reports TRBD2, a call that lacks DNA to check it against. Germline V gene data show CDR1 as LNHNV and CDR2 as YYDKDF (reference sequence). This CDR3 is 15 amino acids long. This CDR3 reads CATSRDPPPTETQYF. The full variable domain, in which reference TRBV15 and TRBJ2-5 provide the parts outside the CDR3, is DAMVIQNPRYQVTQFGKPVTLSCSQTLNHNVMYWYQQKSSQAPKLLFHYYDKDFNNEADTPDNFQSRRPNTSFCFLDIRSPGLGDTAMYLCATSRDPPPTETQYFGPGTRLLVL.

The chain has TRBV5-4 and TRBJ2-4; TCRdb picks TRBD2, but there is no DNA to check that call. Germline CDR1 is SGHNT and CDR2 is YYREEE (reference sequence). CDR3 length: 17 amino acids. This CDR3 is CASSRGGGHQPKNIQYF.